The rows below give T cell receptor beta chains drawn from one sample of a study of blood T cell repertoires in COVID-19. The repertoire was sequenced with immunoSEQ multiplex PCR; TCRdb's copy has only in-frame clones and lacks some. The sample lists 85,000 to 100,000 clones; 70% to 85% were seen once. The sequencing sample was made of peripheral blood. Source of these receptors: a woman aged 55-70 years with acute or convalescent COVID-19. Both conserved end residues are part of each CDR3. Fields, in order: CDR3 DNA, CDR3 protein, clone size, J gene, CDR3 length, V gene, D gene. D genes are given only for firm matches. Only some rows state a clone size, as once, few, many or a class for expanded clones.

DNA: TGTGCCAGCAGTTCAAACCCCCCCGGACACCAATATAGCAATCAGCCCCAGCATTTT
CDR3: CASSSNPPGHQYSNQPQHF
size: -
J: TRBJ1-5
length: 19
V: TRBV27
D: -

DNA: TGTGCCAGTAAGAACAGGGGATTAAACTATGGCTACACCTTC
CDR3: CASKNRGLNYGYTF
size: few
J: TRBJ1-2
length: 14
V: TRBV19
D: TRBD1

DNA: TGCGCCAGCAGCCAAGAACCCCAGACAGGGGGTACCTACGAGCAGTACTTC
CDR3: CASSQEPQTGGTYEQYF
size: -
J: TRBJ2-7
length: 17
V: TRBV4-1
D: TRBD1

DNA: TGTGCCACCACCCCAGGTCTTAGCACAGATACGCAGTATTTT
CDR3: CATTPGLSTDTQYF
size: few
J: TRBJ2-3
length: 14
V: TRBV10-3
D: -

DNA: TGTGCCATCAGCGCCCCAGGTAGCGGGGGCCCCACAGATACGCAGTATTTT
CDR3: CAISAPGSGGPTDTQYF
size: -
J: TRBJ2-3
length: 17
V: TRBV10-3
D: TRBD2

DNA: TGTGCCATTACCGGGTCGAACTATGGCTACACCTTC
CDR3: CAITGSNYGYTF
size: -
J: TRBJ1-2
length: 12
V: TRBV28
D: -

DNA: TGTGCCAGCTCAGGAACCGGGACAGGGAACACCGGGGAGCTGTTTTTT
CDR3: CASSGTGTGNTGELFF
size: -
J: TRBJ2-2
length: 16
V: TRBV18
D: TRBD1

DNA: TGCGCCAGCAGCGGGACACTAAACACTGAAGCTTTCTTT
CDR3: CASSGTLNTEAFF
size: -
J: TRBJ1-1
length: 13
V: TRBV4-1
D: -

DNA: TGTGCCAGCTCACCACGCATTATCGACAGCGATCAGCCCCAGCATTTT
CDR3: CASSPRIIDSDQPQHF
size: -
J: TRBJ1-5
length: 16
V: TRBV18
D: -

DNA: TGTGCCAGCAGCCCCCCAGGGACCTATAATTCACCCCTCCACTTT
CDR3: CASSPPGTYNSPLHF
size: -
J: TRBJ1-6
length: 15
V: TRBV28
D: -

DNA: TGTGCCAGTAGTCTGATGAGCTCCTACAATGAGCAGTTCTTC
CDR3: CASSLMSSYNEQFF
size: -
J: TRBJ2-1
length: 14
V: TRBV19
D: -

DNA: TGTGCCAGCAGCTATGACAGGGGGCGAGGCTACACCTTC
CDR3: CASSYDRGRGYTF
size: -
J: TRBJ1-2
length: 13
V: TRBV27
D: TRBD1

DNA: TGTGCCAGCAGCTTAAATGGACAGGACGGCACAGATACGCAGTATTTT
CDR3: CASSLNGQDGTDTQYF
size: -
J: TRBJ2-3
length: 16
V: TRBV7-3
D: TRBD1

DNA: TGTGCCAGCTCCCTCGACATGAACACTGAAGCTTTCTTT
CDR3: CASSLDMNTEAFF
size: -
J: TRBJ1-1
length: 13
V: TRBV18
D: -

DNA: TGTGCCACCAGTGACACTAACTTACGGACTTTCACCTTC
CDR3: CATSDTNLRTFTF
size: -
J: TRBJ1-2
length: 13
V: TRBV24-1
D: -

DNA: TGTGCCAGCAGCTCAGATGCCGCGTCAGGGGGCGCCACAGATACGCAGTATTTT
CDR3: CASSSDAASGGATDTQYF
size: -
J: TRBJ2-3
length: 18
V: TRBV5-4
D: TRBD1

DNA: TGTGCCAGTGACATCGGGGGGGTTGGGGAAAAACTGTTTTTT
CDR3: CASDIGGVGEKLFF
size: -
J: TRBJ1-4
length: 14
V: TRBV19
D: -

DNA: TGTGCCAGCAGCCTAGCAGGTCAGCCCCAGCATTTT
CDR3: CASSLAGQPQHF
size: -
J: TRBJ1-5
length: 12
V: TRBV12-3/TRBV12-4
D: -

DNA: TGTGCCAGCAGCTCCGGGTCGAATTCACCCCTCCACTTT
CDR3: CASSSGSNSPLHF
size: -
J: TRBJ1-6
length: 13
V: TRBV11-2
D: -

DNA: TGCGCCAGCAGCTCCCGGGACACCGGGAACACTGAAGCTTTCTTT
CDR3: CASSSRDTGNTEAFF
size: -
J: TRBJ1-1
length: 15
V: TRBV5-1
D: -

DNA: TGTGCCAGCAGCCAAGATTTGTATAGTCACAATGAGCAGTTCTTC
CDR3: CASSQDLYSHNEQFF
size: -
J: TRBJ2-1
length: 15
V: TRBV4-2
D: -

DNA: TGCGCCAGCAGTGAGGGACCACAGGGGGCTTCAGAGACCCAGTACTTC
CDR3: CASSEGPQGASETQYF
size: few
J: TRBJ2-5
length: 16
V: TRBV10-1
D: TRBD1

DNA: TGTGCCAGCAGTTTCCAGCGGGATACGCAGTATTTT
CDR3: CASSFQRDTQYF
size: -
J: TRBJ2-3
length: 12
V: TRBV27
D: -

DNA: TGTGCCAGCAGCTTGGGGGGAGTCGGAAACACCATATATTTT
CDR3: CASSLGGVGNTIYF
size: -
J: TRBJ1-3
length: 14
V: TRBV5-5
D: -

DNA: TGCGCCAGCAGCCAAGAGCAGGGCCAAGAGACCCAGTACTTC
CDR3: CASSQEQGQETQYF
size: -
J: TRBJ2-5
length: 14
V: TRBV4-1
D: -

DNA: TGTGCCAGCAGCTTAGATTATTCGACTAGCGGGGGGCCTAAGCAGTTCTTC
CDR3: CASSLDYSTSGGPKQFF
size: once
J: TRBJ2-1
length: 17
V: TRBV7-2
D: TRBD2

DNA: TGTGCCAGCAGCTCAGGTTCGGCGGGCCAGACCCAGTACTTC
CDR3: CASSSGSAGQTQYF
size: -
J: TRBJ2-5
length: 14
V: TRBV11-2
D: -

DNA: TGTGCCTGGAGTGCCTCCCACAGGGGACAAAACTATGGCTACACCTTC
CDR3: CAWSASHRGQNYGYTF
size: -
J: TRBJ1-2
length: 16
V: TRBV30
D: TRBD1

DNA: TGTGCCAGCAACCGTAGACAGGGGAACACTGAAGCTTTCTTT
CDR3: CASNRRQGNTEAFF
size: -
J: TRBJ1-1
length: 14
V: TRBV5-8
D: TRBD1

DNA: TGTGCCAGCAGCCCCAGGACTAGGAAAGAGACCCAGTACTTC
CDR3: CASSPRTRKETQYF
size: -
J: TRBJ2-5
length: 14
V: TRBV3-1/TRBV3-2
D: TRBD2

DNA: TGTGCCAGCAGTTCTCACCCCCAACAGGTCAACATTCAGTACTTC
CDR3: CASSSHPQQVNIQYF
size: -
J: TRBJ2-4
length: 15
V: TRBV6-5
D: -

DNA: TGCGCCAGCAGCATTACTGCAGGGAATGGACTATCCACCTTC
CDR3: CASSITAGNGLSTF
size: -
J: TRBJ1-2
length: 14
V: TRBV5-1
D: -

DNA: TGTGCCAGCAGCTTACCCCCGCAGGAGACCCAGTACTTC
CDR3: CASSLPPQETQYF
size: -
J: TRBJ2-5
length: 13
V: TRBV7-9
D: -

DNA: TGTGCCAGCGGTTGGGGACAGAGCTCCTACGAGCAGTACTTC
CDR3: CASGWGQSSYEQYF
size: -
J: TRBJ2-7
length: 14
V: TRBV2
D: TRBD1

DNA: TGTGCCATCAGTGTAGACACAGGGTATCAAGAGACCCAGTACTTC
CDR3: CAISVDTGYQETQYF
size: -
J: TRBJ2-5
length: 15
V: TRBV10-3
D: -

DNA: TGTGCCAGCAGCCGAAGGGAGGAGGGAATCCACGAGCAGTACTTC
CDR3: CASSRREEGIHEQYF
size: many
J: TRBJ2-7
length: 15
V: TRBV7-9
D: -

DNA: TGTGCCAGCAGCCGGACTAGCGGGGGGGGGAATGAGCAGTTCTTC
CDR3: CASSRTSGGGNEQFF
size: -
J: TRBJ2-1
length: 15
V: TRBV6-2/TRBV6-3
D: TRBD2

DNA: TGTGCCAGCAGTTCCCCCATGGTTACAGGGCACTACACCTTC
CDR3: CASSSPMVTGHYTF
size: -
J: TRBJ1-2
length: 14
V: TRBV28
D: -

DNA: TGTGCCAGTAGTACACCGACAGGAACCGGGGCTGATGGCTACACCTTC
CDR3: CASSTPTGTGADGYTF
size: -
J: TRBJ1-2
length: 16
V: TRBV19
D: -

DNA: TGCGCCAGCAGCCGAGAGGGGGCAGCTTTCTTT
CDR3: CASSREGAAFF
size: -
J: TRBJ1-1
length: 11
V: TRBV5-1
D: TRBD1

DNA: TGTGCCAGCAACCCCTATCTTGTTGAGCAGTTCTTC
CDR3: CASNPYLVEQFF
size: -
J: TRBJ2-1
length: 12
V: TRBV2
D: -